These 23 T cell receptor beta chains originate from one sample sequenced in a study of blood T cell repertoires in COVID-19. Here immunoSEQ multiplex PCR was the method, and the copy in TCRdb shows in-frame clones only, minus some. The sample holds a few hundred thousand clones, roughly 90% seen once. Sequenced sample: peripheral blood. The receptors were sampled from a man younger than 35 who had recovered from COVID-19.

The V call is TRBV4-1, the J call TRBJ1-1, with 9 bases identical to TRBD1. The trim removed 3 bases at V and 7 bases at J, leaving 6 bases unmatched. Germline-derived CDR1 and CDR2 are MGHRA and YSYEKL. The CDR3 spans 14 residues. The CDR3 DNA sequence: TGCGCCAGCAGCCACTTGGACAGGGGAGTTGAAGCTTTCTTT. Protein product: CASSHLDRGVEAFF.

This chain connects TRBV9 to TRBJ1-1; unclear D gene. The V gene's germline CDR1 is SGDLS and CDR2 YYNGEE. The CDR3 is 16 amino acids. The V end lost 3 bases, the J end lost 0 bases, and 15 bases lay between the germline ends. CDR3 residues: CASSAALRGLNTEAFF. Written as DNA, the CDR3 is TGTGCCAGCAGCGCCGCACTGAGAGGCCTGAACACTGAAGCTTTCTTT.

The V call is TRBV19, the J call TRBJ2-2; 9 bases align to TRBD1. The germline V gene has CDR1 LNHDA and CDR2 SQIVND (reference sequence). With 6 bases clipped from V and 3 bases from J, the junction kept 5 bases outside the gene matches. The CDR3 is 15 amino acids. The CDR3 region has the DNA TGTGCCAGTAGAGGGTGGACAGGGGACACCGGGGAGCTGTTTTTT. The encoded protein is CASRGWTGDTGELFF.

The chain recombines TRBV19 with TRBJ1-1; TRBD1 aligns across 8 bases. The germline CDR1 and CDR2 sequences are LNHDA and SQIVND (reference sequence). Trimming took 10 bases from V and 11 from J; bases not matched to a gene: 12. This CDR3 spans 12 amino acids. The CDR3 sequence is CATGTGGLRAFF. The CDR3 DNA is TGTGCCACCGGGACAGGAGGCCTGAGGGCTTTCTTT.

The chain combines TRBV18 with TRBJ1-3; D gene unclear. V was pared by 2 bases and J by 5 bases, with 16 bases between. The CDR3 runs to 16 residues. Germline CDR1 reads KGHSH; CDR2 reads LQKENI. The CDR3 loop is CASSPIDRVGRNTIYF. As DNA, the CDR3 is TGTGCCAGCTCACCAATAGATCGGGTCGGAAGAAACACCATATATTTT.

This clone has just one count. The CDR3 region has the DNA TGTGCCAGCACCGACAGGGCTTCACCCCTCCACTTT. Translated: CASTDRASPLHF. The chain links TRBV7-2 to TRBJ1-6; TRBD1 aligns across 7 bases. Germline V gene sequence: CDR1 SGHTA, CDR2 FQGNSA. V was clipped by 7 bases and J by 9 bases; unmatched bases: 3. There are 12 residues in the CDR3.

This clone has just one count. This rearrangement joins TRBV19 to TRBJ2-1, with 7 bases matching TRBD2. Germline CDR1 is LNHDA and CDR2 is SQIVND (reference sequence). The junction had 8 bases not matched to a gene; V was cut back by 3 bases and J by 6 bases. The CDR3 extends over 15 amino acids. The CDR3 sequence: CASSMYAGVSNEQFF. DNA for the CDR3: TGTGCCAGTAGTATGTACGCGGGAGTATCCAATGAGCAGTTCTTC.

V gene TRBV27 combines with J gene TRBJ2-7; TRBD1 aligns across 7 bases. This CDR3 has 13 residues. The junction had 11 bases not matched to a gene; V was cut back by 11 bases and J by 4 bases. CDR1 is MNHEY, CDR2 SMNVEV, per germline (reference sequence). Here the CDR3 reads CAPVGDSKYEQYF. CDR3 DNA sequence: TGTGCCCCCGTCGGGGACAGCAAATACGAGCAGTACTTC.

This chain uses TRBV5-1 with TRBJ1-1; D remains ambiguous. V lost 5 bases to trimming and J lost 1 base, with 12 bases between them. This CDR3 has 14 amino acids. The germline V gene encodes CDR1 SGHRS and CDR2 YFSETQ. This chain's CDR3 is CASRSGSSNTEAFF. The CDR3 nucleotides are TGCGCCAGCAGATCGGGGTCGTCGAACACTGAAGCTTTCTTT.

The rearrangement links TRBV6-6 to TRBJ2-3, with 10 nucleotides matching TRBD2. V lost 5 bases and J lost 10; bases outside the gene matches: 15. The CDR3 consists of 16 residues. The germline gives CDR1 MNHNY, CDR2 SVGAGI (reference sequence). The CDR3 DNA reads TGTGCCAGCAGTACCCCCGGGACTAGCGAGACTAACCCGCAGTATTTT. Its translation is CASSTPGTSETNPQYF.

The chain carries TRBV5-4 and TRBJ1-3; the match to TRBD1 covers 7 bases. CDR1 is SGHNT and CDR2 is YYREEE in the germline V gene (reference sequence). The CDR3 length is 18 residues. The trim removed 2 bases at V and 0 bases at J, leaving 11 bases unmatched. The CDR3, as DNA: TGTGCCAGCAGCTTAGGAGGGGGCAGTCACATCTCTGGAAACACCATATATTTT. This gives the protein CASSLGGGSHISGNTIYF.

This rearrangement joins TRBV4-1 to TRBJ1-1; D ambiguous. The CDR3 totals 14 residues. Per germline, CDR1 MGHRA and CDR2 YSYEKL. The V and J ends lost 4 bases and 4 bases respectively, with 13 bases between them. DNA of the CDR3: TGCGCCAGCAGCCCGGCATTAGGGAGCACTGAAGCTTTCTTT. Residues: CASSPALGSTEAFF.

The CDR3: CASGYYRGGNQPQHF. The DNA of the CDR3 is TGTGCCAGCGGATACTACAGGGGGGGAAATCAGCCCCAGCATTTT. The chain has TRBV5-8 and TRBJ1-5; TRBD1 matches at 8 bases. This CDR3 is built from 15 residues. The junction had 10 bases not matched to a gene; V was cut back by 7 bases and J by 4 bases. The germline V gene encodes CDR1 SGHTS and CDR2 YDEGEE.

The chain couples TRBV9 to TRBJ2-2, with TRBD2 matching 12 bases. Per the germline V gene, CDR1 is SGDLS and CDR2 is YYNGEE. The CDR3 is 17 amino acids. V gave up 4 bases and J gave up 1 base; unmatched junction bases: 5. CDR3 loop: CASSPGTSGLNTGELFF. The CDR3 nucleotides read TGTGCCAGCAGCCCTGGGACTAGCGGGCTGAACACCGGGGAGCTGTTTTTT.

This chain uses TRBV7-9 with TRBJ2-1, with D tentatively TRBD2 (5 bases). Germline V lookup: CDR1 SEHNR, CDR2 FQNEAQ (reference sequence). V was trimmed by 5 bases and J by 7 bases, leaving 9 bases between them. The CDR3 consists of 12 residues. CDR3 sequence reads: CASSAGINEQFF. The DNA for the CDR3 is TGTGCCAGCAGCGCCGGGATTAATGAGCAGTTCTTC.

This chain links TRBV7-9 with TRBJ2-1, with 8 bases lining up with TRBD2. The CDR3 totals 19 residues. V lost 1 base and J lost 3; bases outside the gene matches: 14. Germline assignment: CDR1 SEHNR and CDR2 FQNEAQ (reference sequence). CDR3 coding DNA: TGTGCCAGCAGCTTAGTGGGGACTAGTTTTGGTGGGGGCTACAATGAGCAGTTCTTC. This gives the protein CASSLVGTSFGGGYNEQFF.

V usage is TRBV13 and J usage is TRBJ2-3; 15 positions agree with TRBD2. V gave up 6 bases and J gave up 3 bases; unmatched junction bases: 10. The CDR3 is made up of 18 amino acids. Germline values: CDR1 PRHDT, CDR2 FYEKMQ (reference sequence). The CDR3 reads CASSFRTSGRALTDTQYF. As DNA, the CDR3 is TGTGCCAGCAGTTTCCGGACTAGCGGGAGGGCTTTAACAGATACGCAGTATTTT.

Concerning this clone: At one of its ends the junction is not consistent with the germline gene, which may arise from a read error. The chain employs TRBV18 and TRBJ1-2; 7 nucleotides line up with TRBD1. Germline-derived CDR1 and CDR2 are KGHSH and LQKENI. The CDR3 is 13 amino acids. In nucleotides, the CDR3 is TGTGCCAGCTCACCCCGACAGGGAAGCCTCTGGGCCTTC. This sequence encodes CASSPRQGSLWAF.

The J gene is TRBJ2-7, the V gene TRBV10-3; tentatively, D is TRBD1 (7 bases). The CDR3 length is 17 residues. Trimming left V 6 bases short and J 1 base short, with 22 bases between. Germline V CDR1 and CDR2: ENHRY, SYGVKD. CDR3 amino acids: CAISPTISTGTSYEQYF. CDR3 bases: TGTGCCATCAGCCCAACAATATCGACAGGGACTTCCTACGAGCAGTACTTC.

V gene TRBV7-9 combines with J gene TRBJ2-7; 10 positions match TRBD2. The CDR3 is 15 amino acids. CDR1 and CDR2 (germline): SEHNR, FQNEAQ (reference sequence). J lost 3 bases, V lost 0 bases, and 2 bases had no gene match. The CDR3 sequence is CASSLALAGVYEQYF. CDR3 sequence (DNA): TGTGCCAGCAGCTTAGCGCTAGCGGGAGTCTACGAGCAGTACTTC.

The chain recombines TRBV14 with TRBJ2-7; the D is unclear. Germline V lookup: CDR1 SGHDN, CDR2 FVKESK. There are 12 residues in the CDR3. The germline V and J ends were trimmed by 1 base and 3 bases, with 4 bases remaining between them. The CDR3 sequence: CASSQAFYEQYF. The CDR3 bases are TGTGCCAGCAGCCAAGCCTTCTACGAGCAGTACTTC.

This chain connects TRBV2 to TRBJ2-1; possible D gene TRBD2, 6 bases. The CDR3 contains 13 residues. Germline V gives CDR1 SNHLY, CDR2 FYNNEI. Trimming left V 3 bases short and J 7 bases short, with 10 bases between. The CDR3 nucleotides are TGTGCCAGCAGTGAGATGGGGAGGAATGAGCAGTTCTTC. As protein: CASSEMGRNEQFF.

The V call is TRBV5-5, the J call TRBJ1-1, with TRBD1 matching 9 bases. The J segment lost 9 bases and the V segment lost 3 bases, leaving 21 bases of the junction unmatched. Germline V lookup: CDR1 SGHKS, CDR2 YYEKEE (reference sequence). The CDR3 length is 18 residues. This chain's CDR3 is CASSSEDRGGGFRVKAFF. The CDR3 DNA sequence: TGTGCCAGCAGCTCCGAGGACAGGGGAGGTGGTTTTAGAGTCAAAGCTTTCTTT.